These T cell receptor beta chains were read from a single sample in a study of cytomegalovirus exposure and HLA in healthy donors. TCRdb's copy holds only in-frame clones and misses some; the assay was immunoSEQ multiplex PCR. The table has some 180,000 clones, 70% to 80% seen once. Sequencing used PBMCs. Receptors originate from a woman younger than 45 in good health and CMV-seronegative. Each CDR3 is given with its conserved first and last residue. Each record gives: J gene, V gene, CDR3 length, D gene, clone size, CDR3 DNA, CDR3 protein. D genes are given only for firm matches. Clone sizes are given selectively: once, few, many, or a class where the clone is expanded.

TRBJ2-7 TRBV5-1 16 TRBD1 NA TGCGCCAGCAGCTTGTTGTTCGGACAGGGTAGCTACGAGCAGTACTTC CASSLLFGQGSYEQYF
TRBJ2-1 TRBV2 13 NA NA TGTGCCAGCAACCGGGAAAGTGGGAATGAGCAGTTCTTC CASNRESGNEQFF
TRBJ2-4 TRBV18 14 TRBD2 NA TGTGCCAGCTCACCGACTAGCGGGAGGAACATTCAGTACTTC CASSPTSGRNIQYF
TRBJ1-1 TRBV30 13 TRBD1 NA TGTGCCTGGAGGGACCACAGGGGGAGGGAAGCTTTCTTT CAWRDHRGREAFF
TRBJ1-4 TRBV5-1 15 TRBD1 NA TGCGCCAGCAGCCCACAGGGGGGGGTTAATGAAAAACTGTTTTTT CASSPQGGVNEKLFF
TRBJ2-2 TRBV27 14 NA few TGTGCCAGCAGACCGGTGCGTAACACCGGGGAGCTGTTTTTT CASRPVRNTGELFF
TRBJ1-5 TRBV2 13 TRBD1 NA TGTGCCAGCAGGGGGACAGTTTATCAGCCCCAGCATTTT CASRGTVYQPQHF
TRBJ2-7 TRBV5-4 14 TRBD1 NA TGTGCCAGCAGCTTGGGGGGGACAGACTACGAGCAGTACTTC CASSLGGTDYEQYF
TRBJ2-2 TRBV5-1 15 NA NA TGCGCCAGCAGCTCATCGCTTACAGGCACCGGGGAGCTGTTTTTT CASSSSLTGTGELFF
TRBJ1-5 TRBV2 16 NA NA TGTGCCAGCAGTTCCAGGGAAGCGAGCCTCAATCAGCCCCAGCATTTT CASSSREASLNQPQHF
TRBJ2-3 TRBV7-6 21 TRBD2 NA TGTGCCAGCAGCTTCCTACCACCGGGACTAGTTGGTGGCAGTAGCACAGATACGCAGTATTTT CASSFLPPGLVGGSSTDTQYF
TRBJ2-2 TRBV11-1 15 TRBD1 NA TGTGCCAGCAGCCGGAGGACAGGGGGCACCGGGGAGCTGTTTTTT CASSRRTGGTGELFF
TRBJ2-7 TRBV5-1 16 TRBD1 NA TGCGCCAGCAGCCGTTCACCGGGACAGGGGGCTTACGAGCAGTACTTC CASSRSPGQGAYEQYF
TRBJ2-7 TRBV5-1 14 TRBD1 NA TGCGCCAGCAGCGTCGGGACAGGGGGCTACGAGCAGTACTTC CASSVGTGGYEQYF
TRBJ1-2 TRBV29-1 12 TRBD1 once TGCAGCGTTGGAGACAGGGGGTATGGCTACACCTTC CSVGDRGYGYTF
TRBJ1-1 TRBV10-3 14 TRBD1 NA TGTGCCATCAGCCTACAGGGGAGAAACACTGAAGCTTTCTTT CAISLQGRNTEAFF
TRBJ1-1 TRBV29-1 12 NA few TGCAGCGCCAGGGAGGTGAACACTGAAGCTTTCTTT CSAREVNTEAFF
TRBJ1-4 TRBV23-1 15 NA NA TGCGCCAGCCGATTACGAGGGTGGGATAATGAAAAACTGTTTTTT CASRLRGWDNEKLFF
TRBJ1-1 TRBV4-1 13 NA NA TGCGCCAGCAGCCAAGACGGCCGGGCTGAAGCTTTCTTT CASSQDGRAEAFF
TRBJ1-2 TRBV30 13 NA once TGTGCCTGGAGTGTACAGTTCAACTATGGCTACACCTTC CAWSVQFNYGYTF